Shown below are 17 T cell receptor beta chains from a single sample sequenced in a study of T-cell reconstitution after alpha-beta-depleted transplantation in children. TCRbeta library preparation incorporated unique molecular identifiers. TCRdb independently ran MiXCR on the PCR reads; one entry per CDR3 protein. This table holds tens of thousands of distinct CDR3 sequences, under 7% found once. This sample comprised PBMCs, mostly from graft donor cells, obtained 180 days after TCRalphabeta/CD19-depleted stem cell transplant. Source of these receptors: a male patient younger than 18 who had a stem cell transplant for acute myeloid leukemia, so the T cells may come from the graft donor.

This clonotype was detected ten times or more. J is TRBJ2-7 and V is TRBV19; D unclear. The germline V and J ends were trimmed by 3 bases and 2 bases, with 8 bases remaining between them. Germline V gives CDR1 LNHDA, CDR2 SQIVND (reference sequence). CDR3 length: 13 amino acids. CDR3 nucleotides: TGTGCCAGTAGTATCCTCGGCACCTACGAGCAGTACTTC. Translation gives CASSILGTYEQYF.

In its sample, this clonotype is medium-sized (0.01 to 0.1%). This sequence joins TRBV12-3 or TRBV12-4 and TRBJ1-1; D call uncertain. Trimming cost V 3 bases and J 7 bases, with 6 bases left between them. This CDR3 contains 11 residues. This chain's CDR3 is CASSLALEAFF. CDR3 DNA: TGTGCCAGCAGTTTGGCTCTTGAAGCTTTCTTT.

This clonotype has at least ten counts. The chain couples TRBV15 to TRBJ2-3; D possibly corresponds to TRBD1 (6 bases). This CDR3 has 15 amino acids. Per germline, CDR1 LNHNV and CDR2 YYDKDF (reference sequence). Between the trimmed V and J ends, which lost 6 bases and 2 bases, there was a span of 15 bases. CDR3: CATSVQGTHTDTQYF. DNA for the CDR3: TGTGCCACCAGTGTACAGGGAACTCACACAGATACGCAGTATTTT. The full variable domain, in which reference TRBV15 and TRBJ2-3 provide the parts outside the CDR3, is DAMVIQNPRYQVTQFGKPVTLSCSQTLNHNVMYWYQQKSSQAPKLLFHYYDKDFNNEADTPDNFQSRRPNTSFCFLDIRSPGLGDTAMYLCATSVQGTHTDTQYFGPGTRLTVL.

This clonotype was recorded at least ten times. The chain combines TRBV30 with TRBJ1-2; no clear D. This CDR3 contains 14 residues. CDR1 is GTSNPN, CDR2 SVGIG, per germline (reference sequence). Trimming left V 1 base short and J 0 bases short, with 9 bases between. The CDR3 sequence: CAWSAKRANYGYTF. The CDR3 coding sequence is TGTGCCTGGAGTGCCAAGAGAGCTAACTATGGCTACACCTTC. Looking up the rest from reference TRBV30 and TRBJ1-2 gives the full variable domain: SQTIHQWPATLVQPVGSPLSLECTVEGTSNPNLYWYRQAAGRGLQLLFYSVGIGQISSEVPQNLSASRPQDRQFILSSKKLLLSDSGFYLCAWSAKRANYGYTFGSGTRLTVV.

Many counts were recorded for this clonotype. The chain is built from TRBV18 and TRBJ1-5; 10 positions agree with TRBD1. Per the germline V gene, CDR1 is KGHSH and CDR2 is LQKENI. After removal of 6 bases from V and 7 bases from J, the junction contained 6 bases not matched to a gene. The CDR3 consists of 14 residues. CDR3 in amino acids: CASSRQGAGQPQHF. In DNA form, the CDR3 reads TGTGCCAGCTCGCGACAGGGGGCCGGGCAGCCCCAGCATTTT.

The sample holds many counts of this clonotype. In nucleotides, the CDR3 is TGCAGTGCTAGTTCCGGGACGGCTAACTATGGCTACACCTTC. Encoded protein: CSASSGTANYGYTF. The J gene is TRBJ1-2, the V gene TRBV20-1, with D perhaps matching TRBD1 (5 bases). This CDR3 is built from 14 residues. The germline V gene has CDR1 DFQATT and CDR2 SNEGSKA (reference sequence). Between the trimmed V and J ends, which lost 3 bases and 0 bases, there was a span of 11 bases.

Many counts were recorded for this clonotype. CDR3 loop: CASSLDVGYEQYF. The CDR3, as DNA: TGTGCCAGCAGTTTAGACGTGGGTTACGAGCAGTACTTC. The J gene is TRBJ2-7, the V gene TRBV28; D unresolved. CDR3 length: 13 amino acids. Trimming pared 2 bases from V and 4 bases from J, leaving 9 bases between. Germline V gives CDR1 MDHEN, CDR2 SYDVKM.

This clonotype was seen many times. The chain couples TRBV20-1 to TRBJ2-6; 9 bases fit TRBD1. The CDR3 length is 16 residues. With V trimmed by 2 bases and J by 0 bases, 2 bases remained unmatched. Germline lookup yields CDR1 DFQATT and CDR2 SNEGSKA (reference sequence). The CDR3 region is CSARSDRGSGANVLTF. CDR3 in DNA: TGCAGTGCTAGATCGGACAGGGGCTCTGGGGCCAACGTCCTGACTTTC.

This clonotype was picked up many times. This chain joins TRBV19 and TRBJ2-2; no clear D. The CDR3 is 14 amino acids. V lost 1 base to trimming and J lost 1 base, with 4 bases between them. Germline V gene lookup returns CDR1 LNHDA and CDR2 SQIVND (reference sequence). CDR3 in amino acids: CASSIARNTGELFF. CDR3 sequence (DNA): TGTGCCAGTAGTATAGCCAGGAACACCGGGGAGCTGTTTTTT.

This clonotype was recorded many times. This CDR3 is CASSDTSWGRLNIQYF. The DNA for the CDR3 is TGTGCCAGCAGTGATACTAGCTGGGGGCGTCTGAACATTCAGTACTTC. This chain uses TRBV2 with TRBJ2-4; D tentatively reads TRBD1 or TRBD2 (6 bases each). V lost 3 bases, J lost 7 bases, and 19 bases lay in between. Germline V gives CDR1 SNHLY, CDR2 FYNNEI. There are 16 residues in the CDR3.

In its sample, this clonotype was seen many times. This rearrangement joins TRBV7-2 to TRBJ2-1; no firm D call. Trimming pared 4 bases from V and 7 bases from J, leaving 11 bases between. The germline V gene encodes CDR1 SGHTA and CDR2 FQGNSA. The CDR3 length is 13 residues. In DNA, the CDR3 is TGTGCCAGCAGCTCAATGGCTAGGAATGAGCAGTTCTTC. Translation gives CASSSMARNEQFF.

This clonotype ranks as medium-sized. The chain has TRBV16 and TRBJ2-7; the D gene is possibly TRBD1 (6 bases). This CDR3 region has 12 residues. Germline V lookup: CDR1 KGHSY, CDR2 FQNENV. V lost 4 bases, J lost 4 bases, and 8 bases lay in between. The CDR3 reads CASSRTVYEQYF. CDR3 nucleotides: TGTGCCAGCAGCCGGACAGTTTACGAGCAGTACTTC.

This clonotype showed up many times. V is TRBV11-2 and J is TRBJ2-7; D is ambiguous. Per germline, CDR1 SGHAT and CDR2 FQNNGV. V dropped 0 bases and J dropped 7 bases, with 7 bases sitting between them. This CDR3 has 12 residues. CDR3 sequence reads: CASSLDFGEQYV. Written as DNA, the CDR3 is TGTGCCAGCAGCTTAGATTTCGGGGAGCAGTACGTC.

This clonotype was observed at least ten times. CDR3 sequence reads: CATSAGASGNTIYF. DNA of the CDR3: TGTGCCACCAGCGCAGGGGCCTCTGGAAACACCATATATTTT. This sequence joins TRBV24-1 and TRBJ1-3; tentative D call: TRBD1 (6 bases). This CDR3 spans 14 amino acids. V shed 7 bases and J shed 0 bases, with 9 bases lying between them. Germline lookup yields CDR1 KGHDR and CDR2 SFDVKD.

This clonotype was recorded many times. The rearrangement links TRBV5-1 to TRBJ2-3; D possibly corresponds to TRBD1 (5 bases). The V end lost 2 bases, the J end lost 4 bases, and 11 bases lay between the germline ends. The germline CDR1 and CDR2 sequences are SGHRS and YFSETQ. This CDR3 has 14 residues. The CDR3: CASSFRQGPDTQYF. The CDR3 nucleotides read TGCGCCAGCAGCTTCAGGCAGGGCCCAGATACGCAGTATTTT.

To note about this clonotype: Germline is not matched at one junction end, which may reflect a read error. The J gene is TRBJ2-5, the V gene TRBV11-3; 7 nucleotides agree with TRBD2. Germline V lookup: CDR1 SGHNT, CDR2 YENEEA. The CDR3 has 16 amino acids. CDR3 loop: CATSPRIAGSQETQYF. The CDR3 DNA reads TGTGCCACCAGCCCGCGGATAGCGGGCTCCCAAGAGACCCAGTACTTC.

This clonotype was recorded at least ten times. The chain employs TRBV27 and TRBJ2-5; TRBD1 aligns across 7 bases. The CDR3 is 16 amino acids. Trimming cost V 3 bases and J 4 bases; bases outside gene matches: 11. The germline V gene has CDR1 MNHEY and CDR2 SMNVEV (reference sequence). CDR3 loop: CASSFASGTAPETQYF. For the CDR3, the DNA is TGTGCCAGCAGTTTCGCCTCCGGGACAGCTCCAGAGACCCAGTACTTC.